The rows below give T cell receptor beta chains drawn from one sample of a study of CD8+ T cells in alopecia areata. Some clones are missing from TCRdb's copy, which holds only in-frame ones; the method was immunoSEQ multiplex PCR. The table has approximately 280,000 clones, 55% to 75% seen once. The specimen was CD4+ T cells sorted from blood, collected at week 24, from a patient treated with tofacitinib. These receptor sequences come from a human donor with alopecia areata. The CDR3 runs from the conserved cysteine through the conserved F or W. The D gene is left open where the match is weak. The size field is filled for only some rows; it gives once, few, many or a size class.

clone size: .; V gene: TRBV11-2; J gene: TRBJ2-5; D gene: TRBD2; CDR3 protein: CASSFIGARGGVETQYF; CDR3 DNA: TGTGCCAGCAGCTTTATCGGGGCCCGGGGGGGCGTAGAGACCCAGTACTTC
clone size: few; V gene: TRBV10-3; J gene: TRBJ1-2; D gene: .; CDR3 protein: CAISETGSYYGYTF; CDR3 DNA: TGTGCCATCAGTGAGACAGGGTCTTACTATGGCTACACCTTC
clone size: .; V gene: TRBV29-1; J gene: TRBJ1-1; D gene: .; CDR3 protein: CSVGPRSRAFF; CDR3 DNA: TGCAGCGTTGGCCCAAGGAGTCGCGCTTTCTTT
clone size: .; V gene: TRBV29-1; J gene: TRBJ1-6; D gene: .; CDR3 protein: CSVGEGSYNSPLHF; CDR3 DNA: TGCAGCGTTGGGGAGGGTTCCTATAATTCACCCCTCCACTTT
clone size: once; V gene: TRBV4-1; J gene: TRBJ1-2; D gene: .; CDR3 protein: CASSQGQDVNYGYTF; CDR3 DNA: TGCGCCAGCAGCCAAGGACAGGATGTTAACTATGGCTACACCTTC
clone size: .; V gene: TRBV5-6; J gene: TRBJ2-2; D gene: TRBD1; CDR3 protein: CASSFGRRGRWSTGELFF; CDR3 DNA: TGTGCCAGCAGCTTTGGACGCAGGGGGCGATGGAGCACCGGGGAGCTGTTTTTT
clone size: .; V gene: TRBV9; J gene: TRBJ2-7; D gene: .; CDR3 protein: CASSVTAQGPNEQYF; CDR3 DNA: TGTGCCAGCAGCGTTACCGCCCAGGGGCCGAACGAGCAGTACTTC
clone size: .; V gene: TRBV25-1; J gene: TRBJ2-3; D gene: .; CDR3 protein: CASSPRVADTQYF; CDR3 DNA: TGTGCCAGCAGTCCAAGGGTGGCAGATACGCAGTATTTT
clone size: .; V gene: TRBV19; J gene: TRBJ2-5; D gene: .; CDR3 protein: CASRETWDLYQETQYF; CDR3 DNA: TGTGCCAGTAGAGAAACGTGGGACTTGTACCAAGAGACCCAGTACTTC
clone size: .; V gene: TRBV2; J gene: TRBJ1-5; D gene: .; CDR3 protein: CASSYDLRTALQPQHF; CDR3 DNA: TGTGCCAGCAGCTACGACCTGAGGACAGCTTTGCAGCCCCAGCATTTT
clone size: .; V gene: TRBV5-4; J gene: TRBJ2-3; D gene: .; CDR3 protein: CASSLVGDTQYF; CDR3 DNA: TGTGCCAGCAGCTTAGTCGGAGATACGCAGTATTTT
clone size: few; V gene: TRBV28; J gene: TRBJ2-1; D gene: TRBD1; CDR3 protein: CASSRQGTYNEQFF; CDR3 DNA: TGTGCCAGCAGTCGACAGGGAACATACAATGAGCAGTTCTTC
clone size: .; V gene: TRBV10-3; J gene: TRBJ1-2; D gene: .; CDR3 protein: CAISEFGGRDGYTF; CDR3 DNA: TGTGCCATCAGTGAGTTCGGGGGTCGGGATGGCTACACCTTC
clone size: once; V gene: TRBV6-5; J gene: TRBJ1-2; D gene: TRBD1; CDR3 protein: CASSRGQGSYGYTF; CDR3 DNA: TGTGCCAGCAGCCGGGGACAGGGCAGCTATGGCTACACCTTC
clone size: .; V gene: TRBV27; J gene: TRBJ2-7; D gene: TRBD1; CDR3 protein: CASSFDRGGSYEQYF; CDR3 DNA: TGTGCCAGCAGTTTCGACAGGGGGGGATCCTACGAGCAGTACTTC
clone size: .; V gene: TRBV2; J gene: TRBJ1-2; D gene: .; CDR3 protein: CASSEELANYGYTF; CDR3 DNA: TGTGCCAGCAGTGAAGAGTTAGCTAACTATGGCTACACCTTC
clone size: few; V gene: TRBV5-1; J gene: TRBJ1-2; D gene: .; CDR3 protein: CASSLGGGPYGYTF; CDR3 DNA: TGCGCCAGCAGCTTGGGAGGCGGACCCTATGGCTACACCTTC
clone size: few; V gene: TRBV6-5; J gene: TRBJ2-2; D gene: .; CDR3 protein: CASGRGGRFTGELFF; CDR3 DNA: TGTGCCAGCGGAAGGGGGGGCCGGTTCACCGGGGAGCTGTTTTTT
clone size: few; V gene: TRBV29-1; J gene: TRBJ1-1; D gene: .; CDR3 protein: CSAEFYRRNTEAFF; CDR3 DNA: TGCAGCGCCGAGTTTTACCGCCGGAACACTGAAGCTTTCTTT
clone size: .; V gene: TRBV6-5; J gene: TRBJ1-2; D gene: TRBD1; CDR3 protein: CASSDRTGEAEF; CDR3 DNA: TGTGCCAGCAGTGACAGAACAGGGGAGGCTGAGTTC
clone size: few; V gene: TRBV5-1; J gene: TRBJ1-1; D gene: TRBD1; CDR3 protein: CASSLAGRGPEAFF; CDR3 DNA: TGCGCCAGCAGCTTGGCCGGCAGGGGGCCTGAAGCTTTCTTT
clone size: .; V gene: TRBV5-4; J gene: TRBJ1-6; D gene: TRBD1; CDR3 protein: CASSLIVGTGRNSPLHF; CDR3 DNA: TGTGCCAGCAGCTTGATTGTAGGGACAGGGCGTAATTCACCCCTCCACTTT
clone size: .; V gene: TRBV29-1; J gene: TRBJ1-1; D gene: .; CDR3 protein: CSVVSPLYTEAFF; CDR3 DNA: TGCAGCGTTGTATCACCGTTATACACTGAAGCTTTCTTT
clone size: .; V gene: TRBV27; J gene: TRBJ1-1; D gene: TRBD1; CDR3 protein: CASSFSREGATEAFF; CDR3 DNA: TGTGCCAGCAGTTTCAGTAGGGAGGGGGCCACTGAAGCTTTCTTT
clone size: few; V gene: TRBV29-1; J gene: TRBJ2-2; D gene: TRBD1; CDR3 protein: CSVPGQGFTGELFF; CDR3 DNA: TGCAGCGTCCCGGGACAGGGGTTCACCGGGGAGCTGTTTTTT
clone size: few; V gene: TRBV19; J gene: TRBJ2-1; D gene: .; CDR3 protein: CASSIGGGHNEQFF; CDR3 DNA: TGTGCCAGTAGTATAGGTGGCGGCCACAATGAGCAGTTCTTC
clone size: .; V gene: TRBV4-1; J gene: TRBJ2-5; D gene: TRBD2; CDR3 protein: CASSQLAGGQETQYF; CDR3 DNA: TGCGCCAGCAGCCAGCTAGCGGGGGGCCAAGAGACCCAGTACTTC
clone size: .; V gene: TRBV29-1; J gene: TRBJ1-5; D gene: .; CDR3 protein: CSVGGGRGHQPQHF; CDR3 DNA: TGCAGCGTTGGAGGGGGAAGAGGGCATCAGCCCCAGCATTTT
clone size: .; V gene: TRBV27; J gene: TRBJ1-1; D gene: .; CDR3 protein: CASSLSAAGATFF; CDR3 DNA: TGTGCCAGCAGTTTATCGGCAGCGGGAGCGACTTTCTTT
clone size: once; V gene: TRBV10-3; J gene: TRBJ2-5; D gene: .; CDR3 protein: CAISGTEEETQYF; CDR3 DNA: TGTGCCATCAGTGGGACCGAGGAAGAGACCCAGTACTTC
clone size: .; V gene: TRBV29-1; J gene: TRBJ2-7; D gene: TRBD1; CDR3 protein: CSVVGTGISYEQYF; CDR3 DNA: TGCAGCGTTGTCGGGACAGGGATTTCCTACGAGCAGTACTTC
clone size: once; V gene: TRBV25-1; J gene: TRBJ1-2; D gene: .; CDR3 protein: CASSEWVAGGPNYGYTF; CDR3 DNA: TGTGCCAGCAGTGAATGGGTCGCGGGGGGCCCTAACTATGGCTACACCTTC
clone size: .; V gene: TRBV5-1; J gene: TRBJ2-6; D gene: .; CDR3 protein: CASSVGQGSSGANVLTF; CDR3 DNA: TGCGCCAGCAGTGTAGGACAAGGAAGCTCTGGGGCCAACGTCCTGACTTTC
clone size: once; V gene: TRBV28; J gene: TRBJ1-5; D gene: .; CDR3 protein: CASSLEHGPGHQPQHF; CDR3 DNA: TGTGCCAGCAGTTTAGAACACGGCCCAGGGCACCAGCCCCAGCATTTT
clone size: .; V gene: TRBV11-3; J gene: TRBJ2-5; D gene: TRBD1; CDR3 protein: CASSLGGTGQETQYF; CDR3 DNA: TGTGCCAGCAGCTTGGGAGGGACAGGGCAAGAGACCCAGTACTTC
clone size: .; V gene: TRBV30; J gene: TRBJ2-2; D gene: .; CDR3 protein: CAWRKGTTGELFF; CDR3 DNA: TGTGCCTGGAGAAAAGGGACCACCGGGGAGCTGTTTTTT
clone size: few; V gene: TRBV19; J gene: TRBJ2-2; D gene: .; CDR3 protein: CASSSPLRMLGANTGELFF; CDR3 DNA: TGTGCCAGTAGTTCCCCACTAAGGATGTTGGGGGCAAACACCGGGGAGCTGTTTTTT
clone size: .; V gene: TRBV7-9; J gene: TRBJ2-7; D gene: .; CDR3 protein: CASSYQTGLIHEQYF; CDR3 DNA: TGTGCCAGCAGCTACCAGACGGGACTGATCCACGAGCAGTACTTC
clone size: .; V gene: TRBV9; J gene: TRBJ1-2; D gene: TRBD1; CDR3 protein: CASSGRDRGNYGYTF; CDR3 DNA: TGTGCCAGCAGCGGGCGGGACAGGGGGAACTATGGCTACACCTTC
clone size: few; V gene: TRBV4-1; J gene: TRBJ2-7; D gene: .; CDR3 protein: CASSQGLVQALDYEQYF; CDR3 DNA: TGCGCCAGCAGCCAAGGACTTGTACAGGCCCTAGACTACGAGCAGTACTTC